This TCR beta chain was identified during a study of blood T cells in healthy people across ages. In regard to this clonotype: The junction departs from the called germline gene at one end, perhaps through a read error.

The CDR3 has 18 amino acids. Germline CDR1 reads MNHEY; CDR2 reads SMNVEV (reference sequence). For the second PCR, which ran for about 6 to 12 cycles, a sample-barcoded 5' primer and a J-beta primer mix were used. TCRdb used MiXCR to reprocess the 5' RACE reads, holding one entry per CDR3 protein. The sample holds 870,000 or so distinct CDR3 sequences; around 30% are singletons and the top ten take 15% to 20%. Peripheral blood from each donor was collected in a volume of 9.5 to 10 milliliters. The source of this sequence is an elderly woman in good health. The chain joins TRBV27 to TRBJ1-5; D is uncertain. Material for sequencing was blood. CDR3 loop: CAGSPSPRSFNSNQPQHF. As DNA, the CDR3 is TGTGCCGGCAGTCCTTCCCCCAGGTCATTCAATAGCAATCAGCCCCAGCATTTT.